The next 22 T cell receptor beta chains were all read from a single sample in a study of coeliac disease (dated by TCRdb to the early 2020s). Library construction relied on the immunoSEQ multiplex PCR assay. TCRdb limited this immuneACCESS table to in-frame rearrangements with V and J called. A share of clones is missing; checked studies link under half to unresolved V genes, and the rest is unexplained. The sample table records 6,000 or so clones; about 67% of these occur just once. The ten top clones hold roughly a tenth of the sample. Input material: lymphocytes from the gut lamina propria. What this sample's cell subset or site label stands for: lamina propria cell (LPC) fraction of small intestinal biopsy. The receptors derive from a man aged 70-80 years with active celiac disease.

This clone was detected a few times. The rearrangement links TRBV5-1 to TRBJ2-4, with 10 bases identical to TRBD1. The CDR3 spans 15 residues. Germline V gene sequence: CDR1 SGHRS, CDR2 YFSETQ. V was pared by 4 bases and J by 6 bases, with 7 bases of the junction left unmatched. CDR3 bases: TGCGCCAGCAGCGAGACAGGGGGCGAGGGAAACATTCAGTACTTC. It codes for CASSETGGEGNIQYF.

The chain joins TRBV4-1 to TRBJ2-1; TRBD2 agrees at 9 bases. There are 19 residues in the CDR3. With V trimmed by 1 base and J by 6 bases, 16 bases remained unmatched. CDR1 is MGHRA, CDR2 YSYEKL, per germline. The CDR3, as DNA: TGCGCCAGCAGCCAAGGAATCGTTAGGACTAGCGCAAAGATCAATGAGCAGTTCTTC. Translated, it gives CASSQGIVRTSAKINEQFF.

The V call is TRBV18, the J call TRBJ2-2, with D unclear. Trimming pared 3 bases from V and 0 bases from J, leaving 8 bases between. CDR1 is KGHSH and CDR2 is LQKENI in the germline V gene. This CDR3 contains 15 residues. CDR3 DNA sequence: TGTGCCAGCTCACCCTCGGTGTCGAACACCGGGGAGCTGTTTTTT. Translating it yields CASSPSVSNTGELFF.

The rearrangement links TRBV6-1 to TRBJ2-7, with 7 bases aligning to TRBD1. In germline, CDR1 is MNHNS, CDR2 SASEGT. This CDR3 region has 12 residues. V shed 9 bases and J 3 bases; nucleotides not matched to a gene: 5. DNA for the CDR3: TGTGCCAGTACAGGGGAAAGCTACGAGCAGTACTTC. Amino acids: CASTGESYEQYF.

This rearrangement joins TRBV11-2 to TRBJ2-7; TRBD1 agrees at 9 bases. CDR1 and CDR2 from the germline V gene are SGHAT and FQNNGV. This CDR3 is 17 amino acids long. The V and J ends lost 6 bases and 3 bases, in that order; junction bases with no gene match: 15. CDR3 protein: CASSRPRGGDRVYEQYF. The CDR3 DNA sequence: TGTGCCAGCAGTCGTCCACGGGGCGGGGACAGGGTCTACGAGCAGTACTTC.

This sequence joins TRBV18 and TRBJ1-5; 7 bases match TRBD1. The CDR3 extends over 14 amino acids. CDR1 and CDR2 (germline): KGHSH, LQKENI. The J segment lost 3 bases and the V segment lost 3 bases, leaving 2 bases of the junction unmatched. The CDR3 sequence: CASSPDRVNQPQHF. Here the CDR3 DNA reads TGTGCCAGCTCACCTGACAGGGTCAATCAGCCCCAGCATTTT. The full variable domain, completed using reference TRBV18 and TRBJ1-5, is NAGVMQNPRHLVRRRGQEARLRCSPMKGHSHVYWYRQLPEEGLKFMVYLQKENIIDESGMPKERFSAEFPKEGPSILRIQQVVRGDSAAYFCASSPDRVNQPQHFGDGTRLSIL.

The CDR3 reads CASSILGSAGTDTQYF. As DNA, the CDR3 is TGTGCCAGTAGTATCCTTGGGAGCGCTGGCACAGATACGCAGTATTTT. The chain has TRBV19 and TRBJ2-3, with D possibly TRBD2 on 5 matching bases. V was clipped by 3 bases and J by 1 base, with 14 bases between them. The CDR3 sequence is 16 residues long. Germline values: CDR1 LNHDA, CDR2 SQIVND (reference sequence).

The chain uses TRBV27 and TRBJ2-1, with D perhaps matching TRBD1 (7 bases). The length of the CDR3 is 16 residues. V was cut by 4 bases and J by 1 base, with 14 bases left in between. Germline V lookup: CDR1 MNHEY, CDR2 SMNVEV (reference sequence). The CDR3 protein is CASSSSGGNSYNEQFF. For the CDR3, the DNA is TGTGCCAGCAGTTCTTCAGGGGGGAATTCCTACAATGAGCAGTTCTTC.

This chain uses TRBV5-6 with TRBJ2-7; possibly TRBD1 for D (6 bases). Between the trimmed V and J ends, which lost 1 base and 2 bases, there was a span of 16 bases. In germline, CDR1 is SGHDT, CDR2 YYEEEE. There are 16 residues in the CDR3. The CDR3 here is CASSLYAGVITYEQYF. In nucleotides, the CDR3 is TGTGCCAGCAGCTTGTATGCAGGGGTCATTACCTACGAGCAGTACTTC.

A few counts support this clone. The CDR3 reads CASSLRVTRQGTNEQFF. DNA of the CDR3: TGTGCCAGCAGCTTAAGGGTCACCAGACAGGGAACCAATGAGCAGTTCTTC. This chain joins TRBV7-2 and TRBJ2-1, with 7 nucleotides matching TRBD1. The V gene's germline CDR1 is SGHTA and CDR2 FQGNSA. This CDR3 has 17 residues. V dropped 2 bases and J dropped 6; count of bases not matched to a gene: 13.

The chain carries TRBV10-3 and TRBJ1-1; a possible D gene is TRBD1 (5 bases). CDR1 and CDR2 from the germline V gene are ENHRY and SYGVKD. With 8 bases removed from V and 0 bases from J, the gap between germline ends came to 16 bases. This CDR3 region has 15 residues. DNA of the CDR3: TGTGCCATCGGAGATACAGGTCGAGTGAACACTGAAGCTTTCTTT. Its translation: CAIGDTGRVNTEAFF.

This clone was detected only a few times. The V gene is TRBV4-3, the J gene TRBJ2-7; 7 bases align to TRBD1. V was pared by 4 bases and J by 3 bases, with 0 bases of the junction left unmatched. This CDR3 is 12 amino acids long. Germline loops: CDR1 LGHNA, CDR2 YSLEER. This CDR3 is CASSRDSYEQYF. Here the CDR3 DNA reads TGCGCCAGCAGCCGGGACAGCTACGAGCAGTACTTC.

The chain links TRBV28 to TRBJ2-5; TRBD1 agrees at 7 bases. With V trimmed by 5 bases and J by 1 base, 10 bases remained unmatched. Germline CDR1 MDHEN, CDR2 SYDVKM. The CDR3 covers 16 residues. CDR3 protein: CASSPPTTGVQETQYF. In nucleotides, the CDR3 is TGTGCCAGCAGTCCACCCACAACAGGGGTCCAAGAGACCCAGTACTTC. The full variable domain, rest sourced from reference TRBV28 and TRBJ2-5, is DVKVTQSSRYLVKRTGEKVFLECVQDMDHENMFWYRQDPGLGLRLIYFSYDVKMKEKGDIPEGYSVSREKKERFSLILESASTNQTSMYLCASSPPTTGVQETQYFGPGTRLLVL.

The CDR3 reads CATSTSGGGNEQFF. CDR3 in DNA: TGCGCCACCTCCACTAGCGGGGGGGGGAATGAGCAGTTCTTC. The chain uses TRBV10-2 and TRBJ2-1; TRBD2 matches at 13 bases. J gave up 7 bases and V 10 bases, and 7 bases lay outside the gene matches. From germline, CDR1 is WSHSY and CDR2 SAAADI. The CDR3 runs to 14 residues.

This clone was seen more than once but under ten times. This chain links TRBV7-3 with TRBJ2-3; 10 bases fit TRBD2. CDR3 length: 19 amino acids. Germline-derived CDR1 and CDR2 are SGHTA and FQGTGA. J lost 0 bases, V lost 3 bases, and 12 bases had no gene match. CDR3 sequence: CASSFGGIAGGTSTDTQYF. Written as DNA, the CDR3 is TGTGCCAGCAGCTTCGGCGGGATAGCGGGGGGCACTAGCACAGATACGCAGTATTTT.

The chain is built from TRBV28 and TRBJ2-7; a possible D gene is TRBD1 (5 bases). The CDR3 length is 17 residues. Germline values: CDR1 MDHEN, CDR2 SYDVKM. With 4 bases removed from V and 0 bases from J, the gap between germline ends came to 19 bases. Here the CDR3 reads CASSSPTNRGISYEQYF. CDR3 bases: TGTGCCAGCAGTTCCCCCACCAATAGGGGCATCTCCTACGAGCAGTACTTC. Complete variable domain (other parts from reference TRBV28 and TRBJ2-7): DVKVTQSSRYLVKRTGEKVFLECVQDMDHENMFWYRQDPGLGLRLIYFSYDVKMKEKGDIPEGYSVSREKKERFSLILESASTNQTSMYLCASSSPTNRGISYEQYFGPGTRLTVT.

This clone was counted only a few times. The chain has TRBV2 and TRBJ2-3; D is possibly TRBD1 (5 bases). Trimming took off 2 bases at V and 0 bases at J, with 12 bases between the two ends. The CDR3 has 16 amino acids. The germline V gene has CDR1 SNHLY and CDR2 FYNNEI. The CDR3 loop reads CASSETVTGSTDTQYF. The CDR3 DNA follows: TGTGCCAGCAGTGAAACGGTAACAGGTAGCACAGATACGCAGTATTTT.

This sequence joins TRBV18 and TRBJ1-5; 7 bases fit TRBD1. The CDR3 runs to 13 residues. V shed 4 bases and J 5 bases; nucleotides not matched to a gene: 2. In germline, CDR1 is KGHSH, CDR2 LQKENI. The CDR3 loop is CASSQGADQPQHF. The CDR3 nucleotides are TGTGCCAGCTCACAGGGGGCGGATCAGCCCCAGCATTTT.

The chain recombines TRBV5-1 with TRBJ1-6; unclear D gene. The V and J ends lost 0 bases and 8 bases respectively, with 18 bases between them. The CDR3 is 17 amino acids. Germline assignment: CDR1 SGHRS and CDR2 YFSETQ. This CDR3 is CASSLEGSAGGHSPLHF. The CDR3 bases are TGCGCCAGCAGCTTGGAGGGTTCGGCAGGAGGACATTCACCCCTCCACTTT.

CDR3 residues: CASSPRSGANVLTF. The CDR3 DNA is TGCGCCAGCAGCCCCCGGTCTGGGGCCAACGTCCTGACTTTC. The chain combines TRBV5-1 with TRBJ2-6; D not resolved. Germline V CDR1 and CDR2: SGHRS, YFSETQ. The CDR3 consists of 14 residues. With 4 bases removed from V and 1 base from J, the gap between germline ends came to 6 bases.

The V and J genes are TRBV6-1 and TRBJ2-6; D may be TRBD2 (5 bases). V was pared by 3 bases and J by 0 bases, with 6 bases between. Per germline, CDR1 MNHNS and CDR2 SASEGT. This CDR3 has 15 residues. CDR3 amino acids: CASSDAGSGANVLTF. In DNA form, the CDR3 reads TGTGCCAGCAGTGATGCGGGCTCTGGGGCCAACGTCCTGACTTTC.

The J gene is TRBJ2-2, the V gene TRBV28, with TRBD1 identical over 7 bases. V lost 4 bases to trimming and J lost 1 base; unmatched junction nucleotides: 6. Germline V gene data show CDR1 as MDHEN and CDR2 as SYDVKM. CDR3 length: 16 amino acids. The CDR3 DNA is TGTGCCAGCAGTTACGATTGGACAGGGAACACCGGGGAGCTGTTTTTT. It yields the protein CASSYDWTGNTGELFF. Full variable domain (remainder filled in from reference TRBV28 and TRBJ2-2): DVKVTQSSRYLVKRTGEKVFLECVQDMDHENMFWYRQDPGLGLRLIYFSYDVKMKEKGDIPEGYSVSREKKERFSLILESASTNQTSMYLCASSYDWTGNTGELFFGEGSRLTVL.